Listed below are T cell receptor beta chains from one sample, sequenced in a study of blood T cell repertoires in COVID-19. Produced via immunoSEQ multiplex PCR; TCRdb's table is partial and in-frame only. This table holds approximately 150,000 clones, 87% found once. The sequenced material came from peripheral blood. Every receptor here comes from a woman in her fifties or sixties with active or convalescent COVID-19. Each CDR3 is given with its conserved first and last residue. The order of the fields is J gene, V gene, D gene, CDR3 protein. The D gene is left open where the match is weak.

TRBJ1-4 | TRBV11-2 | NA | CASSLGGLFSEKLFF
TRBJ1-4 | TRBV7-2 | TRBD1 | CASSLGLGQGKKLFF
TRBJ2-5 | TRBV7-9 | TRBD1 | CATAPMTGILETQYF
TRBJ1-1 | TRBV30 | NA | CAWNSGGMNTEAFF
TRBJ2-2 | TRBV24-1 | TRBD2 | CATSAMRELSGELFF
TRBJ1-1 | TRBV18 | NA | CASSSQGLGTEAFF
TRBJ1-3 | TRBV7-8 | NA | CASSSLTGSGNTIYF
TRBJ2-2 | TRBV4-1 | NA | CASSQVQLDANTGELFF
TRBJ2-7 | TRBV28 | NA | CASSLSLPPTEYEQYF
TRBJ1-2 | TRBV27 | NA | CASSFQGSHYGYTF
TRBJ2-1 | TRBV10-2 | TRBD2 | CATLRGATYNEQFF
TRBJ1-2 | TRBV3-1/TRBV3-2 | NA | CASSQDLGGRGSRDGYTF
TRBJ2-1 | TRBV6-2/TRBV6-3 | TRBD2 | CASSSLAGGNNEQFF
TRBJ2-7 | TRBV3-1/TRBV3-2 | TRBD1 | CASSQATGAAYEQYF
TRBJ1-2 | TRBV15 | TRBD1 | CATSPGGTGGFGYTF
TRBJ2-7 | TRBV6-5 | NA | CASRESGNSYEQYF
TRBJ1-3 | TRBV3-1/TRBV3-2 | NA | CASSQDNSWGNTIYF
TRBJ1-1 | TRBV6-6 | TRBD1 | CASSYTGGAVTEAFF
TRBJ1-1 | TRBV28 | NA | CASRGLLMNTEAFF
TRBJ1-5 | TRBV7-8 | NA | CASSLVARPNQPQHF
TRBJ2-2 | TRBV5-1 | NA | CASSPRDSPDAGELFF
TRBJ1-5 | TRBV12-5 | NA | CASALRGEQPQHF
TRBJ1-6 | TRBV9 | TRBD1 | CASSSSGQGNSPLHF
TRBJ2-1 | TRBV4-1 | NA | CASSPPKAGYNEQFF
TRBJ2-2 | TRBV25-1 | TRBD2 | CATRLARTGELFF
TRBJ1-1 | TRBV12-3/TRBV12-4 | NA | CASSLARNTEAFF
TRBJ2-1 | TRBV7-2 | TRBD2 | CASSLTLAGGNEQFF
TRBJ1-1 | TRBV28 | NA | CASSRRENTEAFF
TRBJ2-2 | TRBV10-3 | TRBD2 | CAIRGSGSAGAGELFF
TRBJ2-7 | TRBV9 | TRBD1 | CASSARQGHEQYF
TRBJ2-5 | TRBV7-2 | TRBD2 | CASSLAGGGAGETQYF
TRBJ1-5 | TRBV28 | TRBD1 | CASSFIQGRTLQPQHF
TRBJ1-5 | TRBV28 | NA | CASSSEDSTWGQPQHF
TRBJ2-1 | TRBV12-3/TRBV12-4 | TRBD1 | CASRDRGNNEQFF
TRBJ2-3 | TRBV19 | NA | CASSRGRWTDTQYF
TRBJ1-5 | TRBV19 | TRBD1 | CASSIFQGESGNQPQHF
TRBJ1-1 | TRBV30 | NA | CAWSPPEGNEAFF
TRBJ1-1 | TRBV28 | NA | CASTQGRMNTEAFF
TRBJ2-3 | TRBV28 | NA | CASSLAHPSTDTQYF
TRBJ2-5 | TRBV6-5 | TRBD1 | CASSYTGGETQYF
TRBJ2-1 | TRBV9 | NA | CASSPRDSAGYNEQFF
TRBJ1-2 | TRBV30 | NA | CAWAGKVYGYTF
TRBJ2-7 | TRBV5-4 | TRBD1 | CASSLGRGLSYEQYF
TRBJ1-1 | TRBV5-3 | TRBD1 | CARSLPGQGQWDTEAFF
TRBJ1-1 | TRBV14 | NA | CASSPRGIGTEAFF
TRBJ2-7 | TRBV6-5 | TRBD1 | CASSYTGQGYEQYF